A selection of T cell receptor beta chains follows, all from one sample in a study of OX40 agonist ivuxolimab in advanced cancers. Sequencing used immunoSEQ multiplex PCR; TCRdb keeps in-frame clones, though not all of them. The sample records 60,000 or so clones, roughly 84% being singletons. The sample consisted of CD4+ or CD8+ T cells sorted from blood, taken in a trial of the OX40 agonist ivuxolimab. The receptors originated from an adult with an advanced solid tumor such as melanoma, head and neck, liver or kidney cancer. CDR3s include the opening cysteine and the closing phenylalanine or tryptophan. The D gene is left open where the match is weak. Clone size, where shown, is once, few, many, or a class for clones that have expanded.

NA,TRBV28,TRBJ1-5,NA,CASSRGQQPQHF,TGTGCCAGCAGCCGGGGGCAACAGCCCCAGCATTTT
NA,TRBV9,TRBJ1-6,NA,CASSVEGGALNSPLHF,TGTGCCAGCAGCGTAGAAGGGGGGGCTTTGAATTCACCCCTCCACTTT
NA,TRBV6-6,TRBJ1-5,TRBD1,CASRNNRDRVNQPQHF,TGTGCCAGCCGGAATAACAGGGACAGGGTCAATCAGCCCCAGCATTTT
NA,TRBV28,TRBJ1-3,NA,CASSLRGNTIYF,TGTGCCAGCAGTTTACGTGGAAACACCATATATTTT
NA,TRBV7-9,TRBJ1-6,TRBD1,CASSFDRGISPLHF,TGTGCCAGCAGCTTCGACAGGGGGATTTCACCCCTCCACTTT
NA,TRBV14,TRBJ1-2,NA,CASSQLNSPERGYTF,TGTGCCAGCAGCCAGCTCAACTCCCCCGAGCGGGGCTACACCTTC
NA,TRBV6-1,TRBJ2-5,TRBD1,CASTMDRRYQETQYF,TGTGCCAGCACCATGGACAGGAGGTACCAAGAGACCCAGTACTTC
NA,TRBV7-2,TRBJ2-7,TRBD2,CASSFRGLAATEQYF,TGTGCCAGCAGCTTTAGGGGACTAGCGGCAACCGAGCAGTACTTC
NA,TRBV19,TRBJ2-5,TRBD1,CASSIGQGALETQYF,TGTGCCAGTAGTATAGGACAGGGGGCTCTGGAGACCCAGTACTTC
NA,TRBV18,TRBJ2-7,NA,CASSPVGVRSSYEQYF,TGTGCCAGCTCACCGGTCGGGGTTAGGAGCTCCTACGAGCAGTACTTC
NA,TRBV15,TRBJ2-5,TRBD2,CATSRGLAGGQETQYF,TGTGCCACCAGCAGAGGGCTAGCGGGAGGCCAAGAGACCCAGTACTTC
NA,TRBV5-5,TRBJ2-7,NA,CASSLWGDYEQYF,TGTGCCAGCAGCTTGTGGGGAGACTACGAGCAGTACTTC
NA,TRBV29-1,TRBJ2-1,NA,CSVSHRDEQFF,TGCAGCGTCTCTCACAGGGATGAGCAGTTCTTC
NA,TRBV18,TRBJ2-3,NA,CASSQLTGITDTQYF,TGTGCCAGCTCACAGCTTACGGGCATCACAGATACGCAGTATTTT
NA,TRBV9,TRBJ2-1,TRBD2,CASSAGLAAYNEQFF,TGTGCCAGCAGCGCAGGACTAGCGGCTTACAATGAGCAGTTCTTC
NA,TRBV11-2,TRBJ2-3,NA,CASSGGTARTDTQYF,TGTGCCAGCAGCGGAGGGACAGCTCGCACAGATACGCAGTATTTT
NA,TRBV11-2,TRBJ1-4,NA,CASSSRRSTNEKLFF,TGTGCCAGCAGCTCCCGACGGTCAACTAATGAAAAACTGTTTTTT
NA,TRBV25-1,TRBJ1-5,NA,CASSGQGGNQPQHF,TGTGCCAGCAGTGGTCAGGGAGGCAATCAGCCCCAGCATTTT
NA,TRBV13,TRBJ1-2,TRBD1,CASSSINRGAFGGYTF,TGTGCCAGCAGCTCCATCAACAGGGGAGCCTTCGGTGGCTACACCTTC
NA,TRBV28,TRBJ2-7,NA,CASRDGSYEQYF,TGTGCCAGCAGGGACGGGTCCTACGAGCAGTACTTC
NA,TRBV5-1,TRBJ2-2,TRBD1,CASSGQGMGTGELFF,TGCGCCAGCAGCGGACAGGGGATGGGCACCGGGGAGCTGTTTTTT
NA,TRBV18,TRBJ1-1,NA,CASSPGLTENTEAFF,TGTGCCAGCTCACCCGGGCTGACAGAGAACACTGAAGCTTTCTTT
NA,TRBV30,TRBJ1-1,TRBD1,CAWSVRDRGNTEAFF,TGTGCCTGGAGTGTACGGGACAGAGGGAACACTGAAGCTTTCTTT
NA,TRBV27,TRBJ2-5,NA,CASSFRAVQETQYF,TGTGCCAGCAGTTTCCGGGCCGTCCAAGAGACCCAGTACTTC
once,TRBV28,TRBJ2-5,TRBD1,CASSYDRAYVQETQYF,TGTGCCAGCAGTTATGACAGGGCTTACGTCCAAGAGACCCAGTACTTC
once,TRBV29-1,TRBJ2-7,TRBD1,CSVEDAQGDSYEQYF,TGCAGCGTTGAAGATGCACAGGGGGATTCCTACGAGCAGTACTTC
once,TRBV28,TRBJ1-2,TRBD1,CASSWQGALGYTF,TGTGCCAGCAGTTGGCAGGGGGCCTTGGGCTACACCTTC
NA,TRBV28,TRBJ1-5,NA,CASSLLQGFGSNQPQHF,TGTGCCAGCAGTTTATTGCAGGGGTTCGGCAGCAATCAGCCCCAGCATTTT
NA,TRBV7-8,TRBJ2-1,TRBD2,CASSFLTPGTSGVSEQFF,TGTGCCAGCAGCTTTTTAACCCCCGGGACTAGCGGGGTAAGTGAGCAGTTCTTC
NA,TRBV5-4,TRBJ2-3,TRBD2,CASREGGLTTDTQYF,TGTGCCAGCAGGGAGGGAGGGCTTACCACAGATACGCAGTATTTT
NA,TRBV10-1,TRBJ2-5,TRBD2,CASSETPGGEETQYF,TGCGCCAGCAGTGAGACCCCGGGAGGAGAGGAGACCCAGTACTTC
NA,TRBV19,TRBJ1-1,NA,CASLALGETEAFF,TGTGCCAGCCTGGCCCTAGGGGAGACTGAAGCTTTCTTT
few,TRBV7-3,TRBJ2-1,TRBD2,CASSPLAGANEQFF,TGTGCCAGCAGCCCCCTAGCGGGAGCAAATGAGCAGTTCTTC
NA,TRBV14,TRBJ2-7,NA,CASSRTLGTSYEQYF,TGTGCCAGCAGCCGAACCCTCGGGACATCCTACGAGCAGTACTTC
NA,TRBV28,TRBJ1-3,NA,CASRSSPNTIYF,TGTGCCAGCAGGTCTTCCCCAAACACCATATATTTT
NA,TRBV2,TRBJ2-7,NA,CASGRQNYEQYF,TGTGCCTCGGGGAGGCAGAACTACGAGCAGTACTTC
once,TRBV21-1,TRBJ2-5,NA,CASSKGTGQETQYF,TGTGCCAGCAGCAAAGGGACAGGCCAAGAGACCCAGTACTTC
NA,TRBV19,TRBJ2-3,NA,CASSMVRDSTDTQYF,TGTGCCAGTAGTATGGTCCGGGATAGCACAGATACGCAGTATTTT
NA,TRBV2,TRBJ2-2,TRBD2,CASSPRSGGTGELFF,TGTGCCAGCAGTCCCCGTAGCGGGGGCACCGGGGAGCTGTTTTTT
few,TRBV5-1,TRBJ2-1,TRBD2,CASSFLLAGVKNEQFF,TGCGCCAGCAGCTTCTTACTAGCGGGAGTAAAAAATGAGCAGTTCTTC
NA,TRBV4-1,TRBJ2-1,NA,CASSQGVQSSYNEQFF,TGCGCCAGCAGCCAAGGAGTCCAGAGCTCCTACAATGAGCAGTTCTTC
few,TRBV7-9,TRBJ2-1,TRBD1,CASTSGQGARSEQFF,TGTGCCAGCACATCCGGCCAGGGGGCGCGGTCTGAGCAGTTCTTC
few,TRBV30,TRBJ2-2,NA,CAWARLANTGELFF,TGTGCCTGGGCCAGGCTCGCGAACACCGGGGAGCTGTTTTTT
NA,TRBV6-1,TRBJ2-3,TRBD1,CASSRDRESTDTQYF,TGTGCCAGCAGTAGGGACAGGGAATCTACAGATACGCAGTATTTT
NA,TRBV27,TRBJ2-1,TRBD1,CASSSRPGQAILSSYNEQFF,TGTGCCAGCAGTTCCAGACCGGGACAGGCTATATTGAGCTCCTACAATGAGCAGTTCTTC
NA,TRBV5-5,TRBJ1-5,NA,CASSWDFSNQPQHF,TGTGCCAGCAGCTGGGACTTCTCCAATCAGCCCCAGCATTTT
NA,TRBV4-1,TRBJ2-3,NA,CASSGGGTDTQYF,TGCGCCAGCAGCGGCGGGGGCACAGATACGCAGTATTTT
NA,TRBV11-2,TRBJ2-1,NA,CASDHRVMGSHEQFF,TGTGCCAGCGACCACAGGGTTATGGGATCGCATGAGCAGTTCTTC
NA,TRBV28,TRBJ2-7,NA,CASTPAQGTHYEQYF,TGTGCCAGCACCCCCGCACAGGGAACCCACTACGAGCAGTACTTC
NA,TRBV27,TRBJ2-1,TRBD2,CASSPLSGGSYNEQFF,TGTGCCAGCAGTCCCCTTAGCGGGGGCTCCTACAATGAGCAGTTCTTC
NA,TRBV5-1,TRBJ2-5,TRBD2,CASSLGSGSHQETQYF,TGCGCCAGCAGCTTGGGAAGCGGGAGTCACCAAGAGACCCAGTACTTC
medium-sized,TRBV6-1,TRBJ1-5,NA,CASSVYRGPGNQPQHF,TGTGCCAGCAGTGTATATCGGGGGCCTGGCAATCAGCCCCAGCATTTT
NA,TRBV2,TRBJ1-4,NA,CASSERTSTNEKLFF,TGTGCCAGCAGTGAGCGAACCTCAACTAATGAAAAACTGTTTTTT
NA,TRBV6-6,TRBJ1-2,NA,CASSKRRGRNYGYTF,TGTGCCAGCAGTAAACGGAGGGGGAGAAACTATGGCTACACCTTC
NA,TRBV30,TRBJ1-3,NA,CAWKYGSSGNTIYF,TGTGCCTGGAAATACGGGAGCTCTGGAAACACCATATATTTT
once,TRBV7-9,TRBJ1-6,NA,CASSQVWAMDNSPLHF,TGTGCCAGCAGCCAAGTCTGGGCAATGGATAATTCACCCCTCCACTTT
NA,TRBV6-1,TRBJ2-4,TRBD1,CASRVGQGKNIQYF,TGTGCCAGCAGGGTCGGACAGGGGAAAAACATTCAGTACTTC
NA,TRBV7-2,TRBJ1-2,NA,CASKGTALDGYTF,TGTGCCAGCAAGGGGACCGCGCTGGATGGCTACACCTTC
NA,TRBV19,TRBJ1-5,TRBD1,CASSRQGPQPQHF,TGTGCCAGTAGTCGACAGGGACCTCAGCCCCAGCATTTT
NA,TRBV7-6,TRBJ2-5,TRBD1,CASSLDQGAPGGTQYF,TGTGCCAGCAGCTTAGATCAGGGGGCGCCCGGAGGGACCCAGTACTTC